This T cell receptor (beta chain) emerged from a study of regulatory T cells in long-lasting Graves disease. Study overall: Persistent Graves' disease meant over 5 years of antithyroid drugs with positive TSH receptor antibodies.

Study-wide results and limits: Persistent patients had more shared public clonotypes (around 3,000) than new patients (just over 950). Persistent-disease Graves' patients showed less TCR diversity than new cases.

With 4 bases removed from V and 1 base from J, the gap between germline ends came to 13 bases. This CDR3 contains 15 residues. The germline gives CDR1 SNHLY, CDR2 FYNNEI. Regarding time point: persistent/refractory GD, antithyroid drugs over 5 years with positive TRAb. RNA isolated from PBMCs was used to make the TCR library. This clonotype showed up many times. The antigen remains undetermined. TCR beta libraries were built with iRepertoire HTBI primers and Arm-PCR of CDR3 regions. TCRdb recomputed calls from the multiplex PCR reads with MiXCR, one row per CDR3 protein. This sample yields more than 300,000 distinct CDR3 sequences, of which approximately 23% are seen a single time; under 35% belongs to the top ten.

The clonotype was recovered from a woman between 35 and 50 years old with Graves disease. Material: peripheral blood mononuclear cells (PBMCs), obtained when the disease was refractory, from a patient treated with antithyroid drugs. J is TRBJ1-2 and V is TRBV2; D uncertain. The CDR3 region is CASSGPYSNNYGYTF. The CDR3 nucleotides read TGTGCCAGCAGTGGACCGTACTCAAATAACTATGGCTACACCTTC.